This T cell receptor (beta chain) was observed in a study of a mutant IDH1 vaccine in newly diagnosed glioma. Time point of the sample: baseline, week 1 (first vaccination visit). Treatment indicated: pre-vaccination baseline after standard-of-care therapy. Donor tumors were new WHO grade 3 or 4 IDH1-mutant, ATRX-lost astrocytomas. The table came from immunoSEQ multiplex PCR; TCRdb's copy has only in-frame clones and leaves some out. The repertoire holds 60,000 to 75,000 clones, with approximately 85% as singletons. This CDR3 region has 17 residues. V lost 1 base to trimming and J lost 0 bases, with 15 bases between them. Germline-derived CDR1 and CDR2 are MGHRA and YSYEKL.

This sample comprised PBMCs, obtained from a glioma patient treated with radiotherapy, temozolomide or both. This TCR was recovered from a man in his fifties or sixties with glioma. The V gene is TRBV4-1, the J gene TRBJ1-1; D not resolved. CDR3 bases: TGCGCCAGCAGCCAAGGGAGAGGAGACATTATGAACACTGAAGCTTTCTTT. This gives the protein CASSQGRGDIMNTEAFF.